This T cell receptor (beta chain) was retrieved from a study of blood T cell repertoires in COVID-19. As for the study in general: The United States, Italy and Spain provided the acute and convalescent COVID-19 samples. T cells, B-cell-depleted T cells, or PBMCs supplied cDNA or gDNA.

Authors' processing steps: Amplification from reference gene primers served as the basis for estimated nucleated cell counts. This table comes from immunoSEQ multiplex PCR, and its TCRdb copy is limited to in-frame clones, with some not included. The V and J calls and clone size were taken over from that table, and D and trimming were inferred from the DNA. The table includes about 200,000 clones, about 86% detected once. This CDR3 has 16 amino acids. V was clipped by 4 bases and J by 3 bases; unmatched bases: 10. The chain employs TRBV5-3 and TRBJ2-7; 10 bases agree with TRBD2. TRBV5-3 is an open reading frame whose function is uncertain. What was sequenced was peripheral blood. The source of this sequence is a woman aged 70-85 years with acute or convalescent COVID-19. The CDR3 reads CARSIRTSGLNYEQYF. CDR3 DNA: TGTGCCAGAAGCATTCGGACTAGCGGATTGAACTACGAGCAGTACTTC.